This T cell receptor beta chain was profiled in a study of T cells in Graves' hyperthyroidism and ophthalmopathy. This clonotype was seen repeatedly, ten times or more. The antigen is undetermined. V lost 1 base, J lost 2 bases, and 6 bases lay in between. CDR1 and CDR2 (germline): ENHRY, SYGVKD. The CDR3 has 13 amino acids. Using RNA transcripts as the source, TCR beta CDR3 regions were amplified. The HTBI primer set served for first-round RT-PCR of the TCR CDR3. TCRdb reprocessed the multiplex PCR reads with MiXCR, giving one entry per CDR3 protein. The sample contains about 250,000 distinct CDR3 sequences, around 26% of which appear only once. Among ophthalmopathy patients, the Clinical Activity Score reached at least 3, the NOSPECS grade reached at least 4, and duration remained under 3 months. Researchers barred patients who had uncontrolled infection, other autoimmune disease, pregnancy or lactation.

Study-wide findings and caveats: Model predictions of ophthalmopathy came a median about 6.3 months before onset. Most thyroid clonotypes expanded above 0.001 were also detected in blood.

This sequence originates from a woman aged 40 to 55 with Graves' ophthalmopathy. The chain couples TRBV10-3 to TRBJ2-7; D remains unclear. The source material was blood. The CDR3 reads CAISEFTTYEQYF. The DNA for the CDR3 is TGTGCCATCAGTGAGTTCACCACCTACGAGCAGTACTTC.